Listed here is a single T cell receptor (beta chain). Its specificity is not known. PCR amplification relied on 60 Vbeta primers (plus 13 Jbeta primers). In the study's own analysis: Approximately 12 million of the 80 million or so unique TCR beta chains counted in a later analysis were shared. Some clones are missing from TCRdb's copy, which holds only in-frame ones; the method was immunoSEQ multiplex PCR. Clonal size and the V and J genes are those of that table, whereas D and trimming came from the DNA. The table includes roughly 65,000 clones, 65% to 80% detected once. This sample is drawn from a study of cytomegalovirus exposure and HLA in healthy donors. General study findings and limits: Previous analysis showed most TCR beta V segments were productive about 87% or about 30% of the time. In vitro data verified three CMV-associated chains as specific for CMV antigens. It was reported in a later analysis that an Asian-associated ancestry cluster showed fewer N-insertions than the approximately 700-donor mean.

The V and J ends lost 1 base and 2 bases respectively, with 11 bases between them. CDR3 length: 15 residues. The germline V gene encodes CDR1 SEHNR and CDR2 FQNEAQ (reference sequence). The V call is TRBV7-9, the J call TRBJ2-5, with D tentatively TRBD2 (5 bases). This receptor was identified in a man aged 35 to 55 in good health and CMV-seropositive. Material: PBMCs. The CDR3, as DNA: TGTGCCAGCAGCTTAGGGATGGGGAGACAAGAGACCCAGTACTTC. This gives the protein CASSLGMGRQETQYF.